Each of the 21 T cell receptor beta chains below was sequenced from the same sample in a study of T cell repertoires in cytomegalovirus infection. These receptors have no known antigen. TCRdb re-called the reads with MiXCR, one entry per CDR3 protein. The repertoire holds about 74,000 distinct CDR3 sequences, with around 27% as singletons. The sequencing used CD8+ T cells from cultured PBMCs, collected from culture after CMV antigen stimulation. The receptors stem from a human donor in good health (CMV status not recorded). Some clones in this sample may be carry-over from other donors' samples.

The rearrangement links TRBV4-1 to TRBJ2-3; D may be TRBD1 (6 bases). The germline CDR1 and CDR2 sequences are MGHRA and YSYEKL. This CDR3 region has 17 residues. The V gene lost 1 base and the J gene lost 6 bases, with 20 bases spanning the gap. CDR3 DNA sequence: TGCGCCAGCAGCCAAGTGTCCGGGACAACTCTCGGGGATACGCAGTATTTT. Its protein product is CASSQVSGTTLGDTQYF.

About this clonotype: This may be a read error, as it is one base from a much larger clone. The rearrangement uses TRBV10-3 and TRBJ2-7, with D possibly matching TRBD2 (6 bases). This CDR3 comprises 11 residues. The germline V gene has CDR1 ENHRY and CDR2 SYGVKD. The CDR3 sequence is CAMSEEGEQYF. The CDR3 DNA reads TGTGCCATGAGTGAGGAGGGCGAGCAGTACTTC.

This clonotype was counted many times. The chain uses TRBV6-1 and TRBJ2-7, with 9 bases that match TRBD1. V shed 3 bases and J 2 bases; nucleotides not matched to a gene: 5. CDR1 is MNHNS, CDR2 SASEGT, per germline. This CDR3 is 15 amino acids long. The CDR3 protein is CASSERQGGAYEQYF. In nucleotides, the CDR3 is TGTGCCAGCAGTGAGAGACAGGGGGGGGCCTACGAGCAGTACTTC.

This clonotype occurred a few times. The genes are TRBV11-3 and TRBJ2-7; D is ambiguous. Germline V gene lookup returns CDR1 SGHNT and CDR2 YENEEA. Trimming left V 3 bases short and J 2 bases short, with 11 bases between. The CDR3 sequence is 14 residues long. CDR3 loop: CASSFHLHPYEQYF. DNA of the CDR3: TGTGCCAGCAGCTTTCACCTACATCCCTACGAGCAGTACTTC.

The chain couples TRBV24-1 to TRBJ1-5; 7 nucleotides match TRBD1. Per germline, CDR1 KGHDR and CDR2 SFDVKD. V was pared by 5 bases and J by 5 bases, with 5 bases of the junction left unmatched. This CDR3 region has 14 residues. Here the CDR3 DNA reads TGTGCCACCAGTGCCGCCAGGGGGGATCAGCCCCAGCATTTT. Protein product: CATSAARGDQPQHF.

In this sample, this clonotype turned up a few times. The chain links TRBV13 to TRBJ2-1; TRBD2 matches 8 bases. The CDR3 is 19 amino acids. Unmatched junction bases numbered 17, after V lost 4 bases and J lost 3 bases. Germline CDR1 is PRHDT and CDR2 is FYEKMQ (reference sequence). Written as DNA, the CDR3 is TGTGCCAGCAGCTGGACCTCCGGGACTAGTCCTGAGTACTACAATGAGCAGTTCTTC. Its protein product is CASSWTSGTSPEYYNEQFF.

J is TRBJ2-1 and V is TRBV11-2; TRBD1 is a possible D gene (6 bases). The germline gives CDR1 SGHAT, CDR2 FQNNGV. V shed 6 bases and J shed 2 bases, with 14 bases lying between them. The CDR3 totals 15 residues. CDR3 in DNA: TGTGCCAGCAGAAAATGGGGGCGCCCCTACAATGAGCAGTTCTTC. Its translation: CASRKWGRPYNEQFF.

J is TRBJ1-1 and V is TRBV11-2, with TRBD1 as a possible D gene (5 bases). CDR3 length equals 16 residues. Germline V gives CDR1 SGHAT, CDR2 FQNNGV. V lost 1 base and J lost 1, with 13 bases in between. The CDR3 sequence: CASSLVAPGGNTEAFF. The DNA of the CDR3 is TGTGCCAGCAGCTTAGTGGCCCCGGGGGGGAACACTGAAGCTTTCTTT. The full variable domain, with the rest looked up from reference TRBV11-2 and TRBJ1-1, is EAGVAQSPRYKIIEKRQSVAFWCNPISGHATLYWYQQILGQGPKLLIQFQNNGVVDDSQLPKDRFSAERLKGVDSTLKIQPAKLEDSAVYLCASSLVAPGGNTEAFFGQGTRLTVV.

This clonotype was counted ten times or more. This rearrangement joins TRBV7-9 to TRBJ2-1; TRBD2 agrees at 13 bases. Trimming removed 4 bases from V and 9 bases from J; junction bases left unmatched: 6. Germline-derived CDR1 and CDR2 are SEHNR and FQNEAQ (reference sequence). CDR3 length equals 15 residues. CDR3 nucleotide sequence: TGTGCCAGCAGCTCCACTAGCGGGAGGGCGGTTGAGCAGTTCTTC. It codes for CASSSTSGRAVEQFF.

This clonotype was observed a handful of times. V and J are TRBV7-6 and TRBJ1-1, with D unclear. Germline assignment: CDR1 SGHVS and CDR2 FNYEAQ. The V end was cut by 5 bases, the J end by 8 bases, with 12 bases between. CDR3 length equals 12 residues. As DNA, the CDR3 is TGTGCCAGCAGCCCCGGTGCGGGGGAAGCTTTCTTT. Translating it yields CASSPGAGEAFF.

This clonotype occurred a few times. The genes are TRBV7-9 and TRBJ2-2; the match to TRBD2 covers 9 bases. CDR3 length equals 15 residues. Trimming at V came to 4 bases and at J to 3 bases, leaving 3 bases not matched to a gene. Germline assignment: CDR1 SEHNR and CDR2 FQNEAQ (reference sequence). The DNA for the CDR3 is TGTGCCAGCAGCTATAGCGGGAGCGACACCGGGGAGCTGTTTTTT. Its translation is CASSYSGSDTGELFF.

Concerning this clonotype itself: A much larger clone differs from this one at a single base, so this may be a read error. The J gene is TRBJ2-7, the V gene TRBV7-9, with 10 bases aligning to TRBD1. Trimming at V came to 2 bases and at J to 6 bases, leaving 13 bases not matched to a gene. CDR3 length equals 17 residues. Germline values: CDR1 SEHNR, CDR2 FQNEAQ (reference sequence). Written as DNA, the CDR3 is TGTGCCAGCAGCTTAAATTCTGGGGGACAGGGGTCTCGCGAGCAGTACTTC. Translated: CASSLNSGGQGSREQYF.

A few counts support this clonotype. The chain joins TRBV27 to TRBJ1-5; D remains unclear. Trimming took 2 bases from V and 9 from J, leaving 14 bases between them. Germline values: CDR1 MNHEY, CDR2 SMNVEV (reference sequence). This CDR3 has 14 residues. The CDR3 region is CASSLGGGGWPQHF. The CDR3 nucleotides read TGTGCCAGCAGTTTAGGTGGTGGTGGGTGGCCCCAGCATTTT.

The chain employs TRBV20-1 and TRBJ2-1, with D perhaps matching TRBD2 (6 bases). This CDR3 is built from 14 residues. Between the trimmed V and J ends, which lost 8 bases and 9 bases, there was a span of 23 bases. Germline CDR1 is DFQATT and CDR2 is SNEGSKA (reference sequence). The chain's CDR3 is CSRRDPVEGTEQFF. In DNA form, the CDR3 reads TGCAGTAGAAGGGACCCGGTGGAGGGAACTGAGCAGTTCTTC.

This chain uses TRBV10-3 with TRBJ1-1; TRBD1 aligns across 8 bases. The CDR3 length is 15 residues. CDR1 and CDR2 from the germline V gene are ENHRY and SYGVKD. V trimming: 8 bases; J trimming: 3 bases; junction bases outside the gene matches: 11. The CDR3 sequence: CAILTPTGADTEAFF. CDR3 nucleotides: TGTGCCATCCTCACACCGACAGGGGCGGACACTGAAGCTTTCTTT.

This clonotype showed up many times. The chain employs TRBV12-3 or TRBV12-4 and TRBJ2-3, with D unresolved. The CDR3 runs to 14 residues. The V end was cut by 0 bases, the J end by 0 bases, with 4 bases between. The CDR3 DNA is TGTGCCAGCAGTTTAGCCGGGAGCACAGATACGCAGTATTTT. Amino acid sequence: CASSLAGSTDTQYF.

CDR3 amino acids: CASSPNRDRDYGYTF. DNA of the CDR3: TGTGCCAGCAGTCCAAACCGGGACAGGGACTATGGCTACACCTTC. The chain couples TRBV28 to TRBJ1-2; 9 bases map to TRBD1. The CDR3 has 15 amino acids. Trimming at V came to 5 bases and at J to 3 bases, leaving 7 bases not matched to a gene. The germline V gene encodes CDR1 MDHEN and CDR2 SYDVKM.

Ten or more counts support this clonotype. V usage is TRBV7-9 and J usage is TRBJ1-1; TRBD1 aligns across 8 bases. The length of the CDR3 is 15 residues. V shed 6 bases and J 6 bases; nucleotides not matched to a gene: 12. In germline, CDR1 is SEHNR, CDR2 FQNEAQ (reference sequence). For the CDR3, the DNA is TGTGCCAGCAGTTTCGAGACAGGGGTGGAGGCTGAAGCTTTCTTT. It is translated as CASSFETGVEAEAFF.

The V and J genes are TRBV2 and TRBJ2-2, with no clear D. V lost 3 bases and J 0 bases, leaving 11 bases between the germline ends. The CDR3 runs to 16 residues. CDR1 SNHLY and CDR2 FYNNEI come from the germline V gene. CDR3 loop: CASSEWAVANTGELFF. The CDR3 DNA reads TGTGCCAGCAGTGAGTGGGCGGTAGCGAACACCGGGGAGCTGTTTTTT.

This clonotype was counted between two and nine times. The V and J genes are TRBV23-1 and TRBJ2-3; TRBD1 might be the D (6 bases). TRBV23-1 is flagged as an ORF with uncertain function. This CDR3 has 16 amino acids. Trimming took off 6 bases at V and 5 bases at J, with 21 bases between the two ends. CDR3 region: CASRPFTPQGQDTQYF. The CDR3 nucleotides read TGCGCCAGCAGACCTTTCACTCCACAGGGTCAAGATACGCAGTATTTT.

The table lists this clonotype with a few counts. CDR3 sequence: CASSPVLKGTVEAFF. The CDR3 bases are TGCGCCAGCAGCCCTGTACTCAAAGGGACAGTTGAAGCTTTCTTT. The V gene is TRBV4-1, the J gene TRBJ1-1; 7 bases are a match to TRBD1. CDR3 length: 15 amino acids. V lost 4 bases and J lost 7; bases outside the gene matches: 12. Germline V gene sequence: CDR1 MGHRA, CDR2 YSYEKL.